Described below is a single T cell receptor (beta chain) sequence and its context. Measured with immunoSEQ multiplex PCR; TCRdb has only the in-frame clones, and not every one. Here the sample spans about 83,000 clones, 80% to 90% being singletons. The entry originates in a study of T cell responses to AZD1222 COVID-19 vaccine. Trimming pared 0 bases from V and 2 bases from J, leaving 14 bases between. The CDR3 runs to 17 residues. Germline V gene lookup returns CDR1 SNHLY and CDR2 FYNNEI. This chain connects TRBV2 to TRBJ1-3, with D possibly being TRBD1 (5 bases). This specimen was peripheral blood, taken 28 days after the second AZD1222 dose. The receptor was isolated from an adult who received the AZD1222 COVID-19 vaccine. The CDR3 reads CASSEALLRGPGNTIYF. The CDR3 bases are TGTGCCAGCAGTGAAGCGCTTCTGAGGGGACCTGGAAACACCATATATTTT.